Below are 2 T cell receptor beta chains sequenced from a single sample in a study of cytomegalovirus exposure and HLA in healthy donors. PCR primers comprised 60 Vbeta and 13 Jbeta primers. TCRdb's copy holds only in-frame clones and misses some; the assay was immunoSEQ multiplex PCR. The repertoire holds over 130,000 clones, with 75% to 85% as singletons. Sequenced sample: PBMCs. All receptors derive from a woman aged 40-49 years in good health and CMV-seropositive.

The chain joins TRBV28 to TRBJ1-1; 11 bases map to TRBD1. Germline CDR1 is MDHEN and CDR2 is SYDVKM. With V trimmed by 4 bases and J by 1 base, 8 bases remained unmatched. The CDR3 has 17 amino acids. The DNA of the CDR3 is TGTGCCAGCAGTTCCGCGGGGACAGGGGGAGCGAACACTGAAGCTTTCTTT. As protein: CASSSAGTGGANTEAFF.

V usage is TRBV6-5 and J usage is TRBJ2-7; D possibly corresponds to TRBD1 (5 bases). V was cut by 6 bases and J by 3 bases, with 12 bases left in between. CDR3 length equals 13 residues. CDR1 is MNHEY and CDR2 is SVGAGI in the germline V gene. The CDR3 sequence is CASRPTDSYEQYF. The DNA of the CDR3 is TGTGCCAGCAGACCTACCGACAGCTACGAGCAGTACTTC.